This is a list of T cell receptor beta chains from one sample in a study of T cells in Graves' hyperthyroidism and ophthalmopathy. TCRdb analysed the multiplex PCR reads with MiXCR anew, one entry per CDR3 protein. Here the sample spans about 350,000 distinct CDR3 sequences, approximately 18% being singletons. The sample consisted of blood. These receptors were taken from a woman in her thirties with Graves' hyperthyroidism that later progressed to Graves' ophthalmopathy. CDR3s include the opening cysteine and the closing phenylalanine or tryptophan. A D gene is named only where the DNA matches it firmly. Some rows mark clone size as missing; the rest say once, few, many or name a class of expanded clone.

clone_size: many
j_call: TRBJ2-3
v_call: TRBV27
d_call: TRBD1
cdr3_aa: CASSFLGTGINTDTQYF
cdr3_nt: TGTGCCAGCAGTTTCCTAGGGACAGGGATTAACACAGATACGCAGTATTTT

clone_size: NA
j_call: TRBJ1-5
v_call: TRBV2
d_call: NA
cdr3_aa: CASSELGQGLQPQHF
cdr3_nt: TGTGCCAGCAGTGAATTGGGCCAGGGACTCCAGCCCCAGCATTTT

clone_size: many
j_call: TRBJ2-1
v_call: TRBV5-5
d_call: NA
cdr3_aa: CASSPDSRAYNEQFF
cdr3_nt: TGTGCCAGCAGCCCGGACAGCAGAGCCTACAATGAGCAGTTCTTC

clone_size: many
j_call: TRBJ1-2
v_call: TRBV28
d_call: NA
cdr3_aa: CASSLDPSSQLGYTF
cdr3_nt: TGTGCCAGCAGTTTAGACCCTAGTAGTCAGTTGGGCTACACCTTC

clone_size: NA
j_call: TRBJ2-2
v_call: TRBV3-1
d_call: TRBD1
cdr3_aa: CASSQDRGQGSGELFF
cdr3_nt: TGTGCCAGCAGCCAAGACCGGGGACAGGGATCCGGGGAGCTGTTTTTT

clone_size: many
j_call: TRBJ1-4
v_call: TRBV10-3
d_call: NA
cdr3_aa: CAISDTGGGNEKLFF
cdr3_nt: TGTGCCATCAGTGATACGGGGGGGGGAAATGAAAAACTGTTTTTT

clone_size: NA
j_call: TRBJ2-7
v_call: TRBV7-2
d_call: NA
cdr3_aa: CASSLGREELEQYF
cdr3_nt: TGTGCCAGCAGCTTGGGCAGGGAAGAGCTCGAGCAGTACTTC

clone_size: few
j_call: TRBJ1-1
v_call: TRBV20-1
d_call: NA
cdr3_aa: CSAYTGALNTEAFF
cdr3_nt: TGCAGTGCTTATACAGGCGCATTGAACACTGAAGCTTTCTTT

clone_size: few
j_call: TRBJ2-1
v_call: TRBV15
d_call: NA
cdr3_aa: CATSRESRGREQFF
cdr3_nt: TGTGCCACCAGCAGAGAGTCACGGGGTCGTGAGCAGTTCTTC

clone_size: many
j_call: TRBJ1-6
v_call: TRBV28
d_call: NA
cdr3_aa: CASSTGSVNSPLHF
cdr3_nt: TGTGCCAGCAGTACAGGGTCGGTTAATTCACCCCTCCACTTT

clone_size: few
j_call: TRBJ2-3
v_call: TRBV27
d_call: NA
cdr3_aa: CASSTTLLRTLTDTQYF
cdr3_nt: TGTGCCAGCAGTACCACTTTACTACGAACATTGACAGATACGCAGTATTTT

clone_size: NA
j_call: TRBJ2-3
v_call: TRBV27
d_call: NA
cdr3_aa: CASSRDQYTDTQYF
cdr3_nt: TGTGCCAGCAGCCGGGACCAGTACACAGATACGCAGTATTTT

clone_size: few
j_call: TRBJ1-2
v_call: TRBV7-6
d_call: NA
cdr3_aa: CASSFGGPYGYTF
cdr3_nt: TGTGCCAGCAGCTTCGGGGGCCCCTATGGCTACACCTTC

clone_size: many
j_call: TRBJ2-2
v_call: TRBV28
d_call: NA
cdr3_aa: CASSSPSSGHLTGELFF
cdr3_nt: TGTGCCAGCAGTTCGCCGTCATCGGGACATCTCACCGGGGAGCTGTTTTTT

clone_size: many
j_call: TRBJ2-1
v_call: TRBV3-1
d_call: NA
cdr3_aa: CASSQVKLHNEQFF
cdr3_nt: TGTGCCAGCAGCCAAGTAAAACTTCACAATGAGCAGTTCTTC

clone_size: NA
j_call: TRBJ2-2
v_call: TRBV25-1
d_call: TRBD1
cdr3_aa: CASSGTRQGENTGELFF
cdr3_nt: TGTGCCAGCAGTGGGACTCGACAGGGGGAAAATACCGGGGAGCTGTTTTTT

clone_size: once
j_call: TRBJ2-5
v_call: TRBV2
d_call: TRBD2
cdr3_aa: CASRPGLAGMETQYF
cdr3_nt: TGTGCCAGCAGGCCGGGACTAGCGGGAATGGAGACCCAGTACTTC

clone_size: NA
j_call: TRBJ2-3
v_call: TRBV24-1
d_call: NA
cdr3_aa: CATSGDLGAFGTDTQYF
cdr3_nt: TGTGCCACCAGTGGGGATCTTGGGGCCTTTGGCACAGATACGCAGTATTTT

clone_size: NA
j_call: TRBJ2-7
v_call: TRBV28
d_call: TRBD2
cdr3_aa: CASSLLPGGYEQYF
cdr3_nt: TGTGCCAGCAGTTTACTCCCGGGGGGGTACGAGCAGTACTTC

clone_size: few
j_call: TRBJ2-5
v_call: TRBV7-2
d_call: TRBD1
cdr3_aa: CASSRRQGWGETQYF
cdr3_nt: TGTGCCAGCAGCCGTAGACAGGGCTGGGGAGAGACCCAGTACTTC

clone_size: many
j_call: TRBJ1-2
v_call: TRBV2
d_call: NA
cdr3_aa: CASSESGGSSDYGYTF
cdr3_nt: TGTGCCAGCAGTGAATCTGGCGGGTCTAGTGACTATGGCTACACCTTC

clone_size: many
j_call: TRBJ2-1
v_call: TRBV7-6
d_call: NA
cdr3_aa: CASSLEAGRYNEQFF
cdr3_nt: TGTGCCAGCAGCTTAGAGGCCGGTCGTTACAATGAGCAGTTCTTC

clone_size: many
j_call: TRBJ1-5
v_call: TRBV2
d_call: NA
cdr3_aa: CASSYDTDSNQPQHF
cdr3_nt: TGTGCCAGCAGTTACGACACTGATAGCAATCAGCCCCAGCATTTT

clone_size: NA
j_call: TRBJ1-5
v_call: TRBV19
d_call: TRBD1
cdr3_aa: CASSIRTGFFENQPQHF
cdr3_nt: TGTGCCAGTAGTATACGGACAGGGTTTTTCGAAAATCAGCCCCAGCATTTT

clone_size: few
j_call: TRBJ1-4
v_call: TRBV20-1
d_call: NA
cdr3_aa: CSARDWSAATNEKLFF
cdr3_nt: TGCAGTGCTAGAGATTGGTCGGCAGCAACTAATGAAAAACTGTTTTTT

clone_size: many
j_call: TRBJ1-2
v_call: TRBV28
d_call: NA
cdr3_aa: CASSLRHVHGYTF
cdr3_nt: TGTGCCAGCAGTTTGCGGCACGTCCATGGCTACACCTTC

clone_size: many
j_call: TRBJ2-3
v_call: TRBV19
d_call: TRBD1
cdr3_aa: CASRDSSTDTQYF
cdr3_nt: TGTGCCAGCCGGGACAGCAGCACAGATACGCAGTATTTT

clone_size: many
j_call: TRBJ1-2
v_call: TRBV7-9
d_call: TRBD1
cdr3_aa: CASHGDSELYGYTF
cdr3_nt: TGTGCCAGCCACGGGGACAGTGAGCTCTATGGCTACACCTTC

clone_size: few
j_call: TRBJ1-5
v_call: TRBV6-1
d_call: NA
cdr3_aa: CASSEVRPQNQPQHF
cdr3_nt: TGTGCCAGCAGTGAAGTGCGGCCCCAGAATCAGCCCCAGCATTTT

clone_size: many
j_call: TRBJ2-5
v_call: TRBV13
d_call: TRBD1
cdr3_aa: CASSSRTPGTGELETQYF
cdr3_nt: TGTGCCAGCAGCTCTCGTACCCCCGGGACAGGGGAGTTAGAGACCCAGTACTTC

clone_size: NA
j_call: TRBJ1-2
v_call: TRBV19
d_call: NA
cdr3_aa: CASSPGPGYTF
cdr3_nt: TGTGCCAGTAGCCCCGGACCTGGCTACACCTTC

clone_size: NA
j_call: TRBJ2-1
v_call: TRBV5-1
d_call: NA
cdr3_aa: CASSLGASLYNEQFF
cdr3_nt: TGCGCCAGCAGCTTGGGAGCTAGTCTGTACAATGAGCAGTTCTTC

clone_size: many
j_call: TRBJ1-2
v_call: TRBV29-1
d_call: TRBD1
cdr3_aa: CSVPQGGEDYGYTF
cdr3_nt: TGCAGCGTCCCCCAGGGGGGTGAGGACTATGGCTACACCTTC

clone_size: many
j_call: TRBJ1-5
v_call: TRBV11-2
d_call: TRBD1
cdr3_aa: CASSQGTGISQPQHF
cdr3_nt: TGTGCCAGCAGCCAGGGGACAGGGATTTCTCAGCCCCAGCATTTT

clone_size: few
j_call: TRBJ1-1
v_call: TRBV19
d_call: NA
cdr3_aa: CASSGGQGYIYTEAFF
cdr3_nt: TGTGCCAGTAGTGGGGGCCAGGGGTACATATACACTGAAGCTTTCTTT

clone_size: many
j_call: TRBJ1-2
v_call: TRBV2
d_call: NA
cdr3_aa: CASSDYSGTNYGYTF
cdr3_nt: TGTGCCAGCAGTGATTATTCCGGGACCAACTATGGCTACACCTTC

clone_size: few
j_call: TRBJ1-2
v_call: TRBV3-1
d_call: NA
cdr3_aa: CASSLIGGGYGYTF
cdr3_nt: TGTGCCAGCAGTCTGATCGGGGGAGGCTATGGCTACACCTTC

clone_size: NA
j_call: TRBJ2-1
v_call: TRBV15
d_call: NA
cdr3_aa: CATSRPRNEQFF
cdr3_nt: TGTGCCACCAGCAGGCCCCGGAATGAGCAGTTCTTC

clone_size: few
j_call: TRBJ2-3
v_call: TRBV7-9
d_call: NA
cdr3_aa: CASSLDEWNLADTQYF
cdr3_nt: TGTGCCAGCAGCTTGGATGAGTGGAACTTGGCAGATACGCAGTATTTT

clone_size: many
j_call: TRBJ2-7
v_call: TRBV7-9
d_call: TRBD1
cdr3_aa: CASSSSGQGAKQYF
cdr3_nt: TGTGCCAGCAGCTCCTCAGGACAGGGGGCAAAGCAGTACTTC

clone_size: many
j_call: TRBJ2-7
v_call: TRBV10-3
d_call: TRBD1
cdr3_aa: CAIREDRADEQYF
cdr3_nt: TGTGCCATCAGAGAAGACAGGGCCGACGAGCAGTACTTC

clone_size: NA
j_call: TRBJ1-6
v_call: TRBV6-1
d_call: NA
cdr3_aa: CASTIRPGPLHF
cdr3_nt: TGTGCCAGCACCATTCGGCCGGGGCCCCTCCACTTT

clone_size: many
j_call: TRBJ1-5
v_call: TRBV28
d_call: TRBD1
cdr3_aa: CASSSGTGRGQPQHF
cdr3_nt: TGTGCCAGCAGTTCCGGGACAGGGAGAGGTCAGCCCCAGCATTTT

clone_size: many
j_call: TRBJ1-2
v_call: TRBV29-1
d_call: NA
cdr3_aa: CSVEEDRTGGYTF
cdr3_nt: TGCAGCGTTGAGGAGGACCGTACTGGGGGCTACACCTTC

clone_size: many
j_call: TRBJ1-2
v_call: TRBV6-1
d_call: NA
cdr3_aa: CASDPALGDGSYGYTF
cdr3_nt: TGTGCCAGCGACCCCGCATTGGGAGACGGGTCCTATGGCTACACCTTC